This T cell receptor (beta chain) was retrieved from a study of patients and donors after allogeneic stem cell transplantation. TCRdb re-called the RT-PCR reads through MiXCR, storing one row per CDR3 protein. The repertoire holds some 150,000 distinct CDR3 sequences, over 30% seen once, with 40% to 55% in the top ten. With 0 bases removed from V and 6 bases from J, the gap between germline ends came to 8 bases. Germline lookup yields CDR1 SGHDN and CDR2 FVKESK. The CDR3 extends over 13 amino acids. V gene TRBV14 combines with J gene TRBJ1-1, with no clear D. The source material was blood, either unsorted or a sorted T cell fraction (not recorded which). This receptor was identified in a human donor who was either an allogeneic HSCT recipient or a stem cell or donor lymphocyte infusion donor (not recorded which). It is not recorded whose cells these are; they may come from a transplant donor. CDR3 in DNA: TGTGCCAGCAGCCAAGAACTTGGGCCTGAAGCTTTCTTT. It specifies CASSQELGPEAFF.